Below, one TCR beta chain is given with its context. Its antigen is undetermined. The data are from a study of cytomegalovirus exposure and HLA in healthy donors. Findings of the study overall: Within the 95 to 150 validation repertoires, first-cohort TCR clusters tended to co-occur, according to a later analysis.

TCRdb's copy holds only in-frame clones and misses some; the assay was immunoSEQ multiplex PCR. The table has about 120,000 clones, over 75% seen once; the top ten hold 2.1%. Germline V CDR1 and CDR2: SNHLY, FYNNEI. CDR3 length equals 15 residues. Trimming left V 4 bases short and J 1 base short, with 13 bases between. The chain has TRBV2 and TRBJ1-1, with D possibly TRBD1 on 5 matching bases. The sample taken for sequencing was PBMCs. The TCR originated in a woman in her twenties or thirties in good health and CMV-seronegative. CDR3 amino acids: CASSVQGATNTEAFF. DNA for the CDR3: TGTGCCAGCAGTGTCCAGGGCGCTACGAACACTGAAGCTTTCTTT.